This note documents a single T cell receptor beta chain sequence. Antigen specificity is unknown. The CDR3 totals 16 residues. V lost 4 bases and J lost 0; bases outside the gene matches: 9. This specimen belongs to a study of T cell responses to AZD1222 COVID-19 vaccine. Study-wide results and limits: Nearly half of spike-specific TCRs reportedly target unmutated variant regions. There were vaccine-associated CD4 TCRs across spike, dominant at 160-218 and 743-854. Among those given AZD1222, only six were seropositive at baseline. Every sample of the repertoires postdated the peak T cell response.

Profiling relied on immunoSEQ multiplex PCR, and the TCRdb table lists in-frame clones only, not all of them. The table has 85,000 to 130,000 clones, approximately 89% seen once; the top ten hold around 19%. The input for sequencing was peripheral blood, taken on day 0 of AZD1222 vaccination. The TCR was taken from an adult in good health. This chain connects TRBV5-3 to TRBJ2-7, with 8 positions matching TRBD2. TRBV5-3 is sorted into the ORF group, with uncertain function. In DNA form, the CDR3 reads TGTGCCAGAAGCCCACTTAGCGGGGTGTGCTCCTACGAGCAGTACTTC. This codes for CARSPLSGVCSYEQYF.